The present TCR beta chain was sequenced within a study of human T cells and chemical hapten exposure (dated by TCRdb to the early 2020s). With respect to the entire study: For sensitization, 2% DPC in acetone was applied to a roughly 2 cm by roughly 2 cm area of upper inner arm skin. The study tracked peripheral blood TCR repertoire changes in vivo during primary and secondary sensitization to the hapten diphenylcyclopropenone (DPC) in alopecia patients. Weekly therapeutic DPC doses were additionally applied to the scalp of patients throughout the roughly 23-week study period. Libraries were pooled for sequencing, and variation in per-sample TCR yields was attributed mainly to small differences in library volumes within the pool. Patch testing was performed on the upper back with Finn chambers containing 0.01% DPC, and the patch tests were scored after 6 days according to International Contact Dermatitis Research Group standards. Blood for TCR sequencing was provided by twenty-nine alopecia patients at one to four time points (pre-sensitization, 2, 6 and 24 weeks). Alopecia areata with under or over 50% scalp involvement, alopecia totalis and alopecia universalis were represented in the patient cohort, which was mostly female. Blood samples were taken from patients before sensitization (week 0) and then at 2, 6 and about 24 weeks after DPC sensitization. Study-level results and caveats: A positive correlation was found between the number of PT1 expanded TCRs and patch test score, with significance reached at thresholds 8, 16 and 32 but not 4. DPC sensitization did not change how many TCRs were above 1 in 1000 frequency, and no evidence was found of alterations in global repertoire structure. Repeated subsampling changed both the strength of the expansion versus patch-test correlation and the threshold at which the correlation became significant. Compared with pre-sensitization or healthy control sets, expanded TCRs formed significantly more large CDR3 similarity clusters, which is consistent with antigen-driven responses. Because all patients had alopecia, a presumed autoimmune disease, the immune response of the patients might differ from that of healthy individuals.

Points on this clonotype: This clone's antigen is unknown. The record has no base qualities; no much larger clone is one base away.

What the time point label conveys for this sample: patch test 3, about 24 weeks after DPC sensitization. According to the study, the label for this sample's treatment or condition signals: therapeutic diphenylcyclopropenone sensitization with weekly scalp DPC. At every patch-test visit, the blood draw took place before the patch test was put on. To be eligible, patients had to be aged 18 to 70, diagnosed with alopecia and judged suitable for DPC therapy, while pregnant patients were excluded. Unfractionated whole blood was collected in Tempus Blood RNA tubes, and total RNA was extracted from that blood. The library was made by RACE. The sample was run on a NextSeq 500. During library preparation, unique molecular identifiers were attached to individual cDNA molecules so that TCRs could be counted quantitatively and reproducibly. From each blood RNA sample, both TCR alpha and TCR beta chains were sequenced. As for how the authors treated the data: The median number of TCRs per sample was approximately 93,000, ranging from about 20,000 to 750,000. V, J and CDR3 annotation of the TCR reads was carried out using the Decombinator software suite. Every sample was subsampled to the same number of TCRs (28,000) for the PS versus PT1 abundance plots. Expanded TCRs were defined as absent before sensitization and observed at least eight times at the 2-week time point. TCRdb reanalyzed the raw reads on its own, using fastp at Q25 for trimming and MiXCR for clone calling, and kept in-frame beta chains. Entries are consolidated by CDR3 protein sequence, retaining the most common genes and DNA. These V and J calls are TCRdb output, not the study's own analysis. In all, the sample holds 150,000 to 200,000 distinct CDR3 sequences, and roughly 26% of those were seen once. The top ten constitute about 2% of the sample.

Sequenced material: whole blood, taken in connection with sensitization to the hapten diphenylcyclopropenone (DPC). The sequence came from a woman between 18 and 30 years old with alopecia areata. Some clones in this sample may be carry-over from other donors' samples.

The nucleotide sequence reads TGCAGTGCTTCCGGGACAGGGACCGAAGAGACCCAGTACTTC. This translates into CSASGTGTEETQYF. The chain employs TRBV20-1 and TRBJ2-5, with 9 bases aligning to TRBD1. CDR1 and CDR2 were assigned from the germline V gene (reference sequence) as DFQATT and SNEGSKA. For this chain, trimming is 5 bases at the V end and 3 bases at the J end, and the number of junction bases without a gene match is 7. Including the terminal cysteine and phenylalanine, the CDR3 comprises 14 residues. Of the read, only the CDR3 DNA is kept; its 42 bases are in frame from base 1.